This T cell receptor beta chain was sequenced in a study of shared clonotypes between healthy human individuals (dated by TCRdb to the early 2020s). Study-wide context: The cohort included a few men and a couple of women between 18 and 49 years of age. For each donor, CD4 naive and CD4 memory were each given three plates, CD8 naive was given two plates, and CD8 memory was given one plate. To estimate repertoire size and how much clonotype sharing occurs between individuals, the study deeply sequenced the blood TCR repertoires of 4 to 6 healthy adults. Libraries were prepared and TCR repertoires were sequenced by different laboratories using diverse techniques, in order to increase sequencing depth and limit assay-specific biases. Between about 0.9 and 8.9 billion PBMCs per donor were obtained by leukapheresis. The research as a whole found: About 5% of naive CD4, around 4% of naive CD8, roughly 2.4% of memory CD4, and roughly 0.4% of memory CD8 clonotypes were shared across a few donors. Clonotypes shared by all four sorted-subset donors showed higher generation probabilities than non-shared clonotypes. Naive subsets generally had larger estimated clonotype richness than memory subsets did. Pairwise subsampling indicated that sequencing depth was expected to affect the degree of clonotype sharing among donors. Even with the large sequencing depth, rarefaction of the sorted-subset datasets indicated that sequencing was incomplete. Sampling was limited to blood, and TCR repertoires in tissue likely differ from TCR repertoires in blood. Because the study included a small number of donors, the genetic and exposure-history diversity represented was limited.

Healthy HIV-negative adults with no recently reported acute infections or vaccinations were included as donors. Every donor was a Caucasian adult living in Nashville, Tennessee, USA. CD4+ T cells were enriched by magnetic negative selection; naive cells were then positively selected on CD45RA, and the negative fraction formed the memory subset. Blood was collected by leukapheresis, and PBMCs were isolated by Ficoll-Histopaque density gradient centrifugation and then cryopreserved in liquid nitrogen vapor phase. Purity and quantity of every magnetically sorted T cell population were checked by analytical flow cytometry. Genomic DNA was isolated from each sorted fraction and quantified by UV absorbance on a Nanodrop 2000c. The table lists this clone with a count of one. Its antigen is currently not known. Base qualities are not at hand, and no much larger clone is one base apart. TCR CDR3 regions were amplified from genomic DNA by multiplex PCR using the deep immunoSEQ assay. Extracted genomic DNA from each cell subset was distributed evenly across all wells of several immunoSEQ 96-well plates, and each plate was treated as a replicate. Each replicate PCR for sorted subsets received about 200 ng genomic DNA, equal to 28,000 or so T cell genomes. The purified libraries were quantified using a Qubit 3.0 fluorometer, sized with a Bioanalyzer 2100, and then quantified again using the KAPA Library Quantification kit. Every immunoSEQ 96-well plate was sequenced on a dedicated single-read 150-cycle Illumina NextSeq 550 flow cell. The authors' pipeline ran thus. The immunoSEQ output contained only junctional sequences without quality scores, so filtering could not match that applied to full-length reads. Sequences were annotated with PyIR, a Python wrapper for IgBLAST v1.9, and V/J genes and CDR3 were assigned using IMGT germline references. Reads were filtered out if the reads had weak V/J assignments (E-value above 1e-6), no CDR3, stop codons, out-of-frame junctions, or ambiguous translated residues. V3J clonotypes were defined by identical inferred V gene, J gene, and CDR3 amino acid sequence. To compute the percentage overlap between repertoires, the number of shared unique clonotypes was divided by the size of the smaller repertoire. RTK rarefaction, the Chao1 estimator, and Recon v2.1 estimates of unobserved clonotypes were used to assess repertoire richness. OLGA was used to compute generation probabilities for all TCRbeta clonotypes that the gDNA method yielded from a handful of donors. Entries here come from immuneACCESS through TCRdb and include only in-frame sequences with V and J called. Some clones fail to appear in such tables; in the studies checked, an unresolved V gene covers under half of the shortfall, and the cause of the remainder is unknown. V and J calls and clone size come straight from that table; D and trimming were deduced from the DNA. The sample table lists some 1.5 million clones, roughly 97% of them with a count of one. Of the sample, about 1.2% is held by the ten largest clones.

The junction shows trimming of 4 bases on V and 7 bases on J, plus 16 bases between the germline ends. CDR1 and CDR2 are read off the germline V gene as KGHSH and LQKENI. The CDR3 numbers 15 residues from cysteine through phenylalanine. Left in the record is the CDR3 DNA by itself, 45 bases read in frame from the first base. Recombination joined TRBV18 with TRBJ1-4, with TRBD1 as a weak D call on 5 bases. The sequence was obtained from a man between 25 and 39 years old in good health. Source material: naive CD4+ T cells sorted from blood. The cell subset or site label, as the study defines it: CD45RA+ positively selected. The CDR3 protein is CASSHQGPNGEKLFF. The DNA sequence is TGTGCCAGCTCACATCAGGGTCCGAACGGTGAAAAACTGTTTTTT.